The 11 T cell receptor beta chains given below trace back to one sample, sequenced in a study of PD-1 blockade in mismatch repair-deficient tumors. The repertoire was sequenced with immunoSEQ multiplex PCR; TCRdb's copy has only in-frame clones and lacks some. The repertoire has some 27,000 clones, around 85% of them found once; the top ten carry under 3.5%. The specimen comprised PBMCs, sampled before pembrolizumab treatment. The receptors here all came from an adult with mismatch repair-deficient cancer.

The rearrangement links TRBV5-1 to TRBJ2-7; D is unclear. Deletions cut 0 bases from V and 0 bases from J, with 7 bases between. Germline CDR1 reads SGHRS; CDR2 reads YFSETQ. The CDR3 sequence is 14 residues long. The CDR3 DNA follows: TGCGCCAGCAGCTTGGGCGGCAACTCCTACGAGCAGTACTTC. This translates into CASSLGGNSYEQYF.

V gene TRBV4-1 combines with J gene TRBJ2-5, with 9 bases that match TRBD2. The V gene end was trimmed by 4 bases and the J gene end by 2 bases; junction bases not matched to a gene: 8. In germline, CDR1 is MGHRA, CDR2 YSYEKL. The CDR3 extends over 16 amino acids. Here the CDR3 reads CASSPEREDLQETQYF. In DNA, the CDR3 is TGCGCCAGCAGCCCCGAGCGGGAGGATCTTCAAGAGACCCAGTACTTC.

This chain connects TRBV9 to TRBJ2-5; TRBD2 might be the D (6 bases). CDR3 size: 13 residues. V lost 4 bases, J lost 5 bases, and 12 bases lay in between. Germline CDR1 reads SGDLS; CDR2 reads YYNGEE. CDR3: CASSPSRGETQYF. DNA for the CDR3: TGTGCCAGCAGCCCCAGTCGGGGGGAGACCCAGTACTTC.

This clone was recorded once. This chain joins TRBV5-1 and TRBJ1-1, with a possible D match to TRBD1 (6 bases). Trimming pared 5 bases from V and 11 bases from J, leaving 19 bases between. This CDR3 is 13 amino acids long. Looked up from germline, CDR1 is SGHRS and CDR2 is YFSETQ. The CDR3 DNA sequence: TGCGCCAGCAGACTTGGGGGCAGGGAATCGGCTTTCTTT. This codes for CASRLGGRESAFF. Supplemented by reference TRBV5-1 and TRBJ1-1, the full variable domain reads KAGVTQTPRYLIKTRGQQVTLSCSPISGHRSVSWYQQTPGQGLQFLFEYFSETQRNKGNFPGRFSGRQFSNSRSEMNVSTLELGDSALYLCASRLGGRESAFFGQGTRLTVV.

A few counts support this clone. CDR3 amino acids: CASSGADYGYTF. The DNA for the CDR3 is TGCGCCAGCAGCGGAGCAGATTATGGCTACACCTTC. The chain is built from TRBV4-1 and TRBJ1-2; D gene ambiguous. Germline-derived CDR1 and CDR2 are MGHRA and YSYEKL. V dropped 5 bases and J dropped 5 bases, with 9 bases sitting between them. This CDR3 has 12 amino acids.

The rearrangement joins TRBV28 to TRBJ2-5; TRBD1 is a possible D gene (6 bases). Germline lookup yields CDR1 MDHEN and CDR2 SYDVKM. The CDR3 length is 16 residues. Trimming took 8 bases from V and 0 from J, leaving 19 bases between them. CDR3 sequence reads: CASSSPGQRYQETQYF. The CDR3 nucleotides are TGTGCCAGCTCTAGCCCCGGACAGAGGTACCAAGAGACCCAGTACTTC.

This chain connects TRBV6-1 to TRBJ2-1, with D unclear. V was cut by 8 bases and J by 3 bases, with 8 bases left in between. The germline CDR1 and CDR2 sequences are MNHNS and SASEGT. This CDR3 is built from 12 residues. CDR3 loop: CASYSLYNEQFF. The DNA of the CDR3 is TGTGCCAGCTACAGCCTCTACAATGAGCAGTTCTTC.

Only one count was recorded for this clone. The DNA for the CDR3 is TGTGCCAGCAGTACGACAGGGGTGAACACTGAAGCTTTCTTT. Translating it yields CASSTTGVNTEAFF. The chain employs TRBV6-5 and TRBJ1-1, with 8 bases aligning to TRBD1. The CDR3 extends over 14 amino acids. Germline V gene sequence: CDR1 MNHEY, CDR2 SVGAGI. The J segment lost 0 bases and the V segment lost 5 bases, leaving 2 bases of the junction unmatched.

The rearrangement joins TRBV19 to TRBJ2-7; TRBD1 matches at 7 bases. V was clipped by 7 bases and J by 4 bases; unmatched bases: 10. The CDR3 runs 14 residues. Germline V gives CDR1 LNHDA, CDR2 SQIVND (reference sequence). CDR3 DNA sequence: TGTGCCAGTACTCCGACAGGGATTAAATACGAGCAGTACTTC. Its protein is CASTPTGIKYEQYF.

The chain uses TRBV5-1 and TRBJ2-1; 9 bases match TRBD1. The germline CDR1 and CDR2 sequences are SGHRS and YFSETQ. The CDR3 extends over 14 amino acids. The V and J ends lost 0 bases and 7 bases, in that order; junction bases with no gene match: 2. CDR3 nucleotides: TGCGCCAGCAGCTTGGCCGGGACAGGGAATGAGCAGTTCTTC. Its translation is CASSLAGTGNEQFF. The full variable domain, with the rest looked up from reference TRBV5-1 and TRBJ2-1, is KAGVTQTPRYLIKTRGQQVTLSCSPISGHRSVSWYQQTPGQGLQFLFEYFSETQRNKGNFPGRFSGRQFSNSRSEMNVSTLELGDSALYLCASSLAGTGNEQFFGPGTRLTVL.

The chain recombines TRBV5-1 with TRBJ2-7; 15 bases agree with TRBD2. Germline V gene data show CDR1 as SGHRS and CDR2 as YFSETQ. V lost 4 bases, J lost 0 bases, and 8 bases stayed unmatched. This CDR3 spans 18 amino acids. The CDR3 loop is CASSLGLAGGTISYEQYF. Here the CDR3 DNA reads TGCGCCAGCAGCCTGGGACTAGCGGGAGGCACAATCTCCTACGAGCAGTACTTC.